The subject of this entry is one TCR beta chain. The data were obtained in a study of blood T cell repertoires in COVID-19. Generated by immunoSEQ multiplex PCR, the TCRdb table keeps only in-frame clones and is missing some. The sample consists of hundreds of thousands of clones, approximately 86% of them appearing once. There are 13 residues in the CDR3. Trimming shortened V by 6 bases and J by 5 bases, and 13 bases separated the two germline ends. Per germline, CDR1 SEHNR and CDR2 FQNEAQ (reference sequence). The genes are TRBV7-9 and TRBJ2-5; D is undetermined. This TCR came from a man between 60 and 75 years old with acute or convalescent COVID-19. Sequenced input: peripheral blood. CDR3 protein: CASSQLGVETQYF. The CDR3 bases are TGTGCCAGCAGTCAGCTAGGTGTGGAGACCCAGTACTTC.